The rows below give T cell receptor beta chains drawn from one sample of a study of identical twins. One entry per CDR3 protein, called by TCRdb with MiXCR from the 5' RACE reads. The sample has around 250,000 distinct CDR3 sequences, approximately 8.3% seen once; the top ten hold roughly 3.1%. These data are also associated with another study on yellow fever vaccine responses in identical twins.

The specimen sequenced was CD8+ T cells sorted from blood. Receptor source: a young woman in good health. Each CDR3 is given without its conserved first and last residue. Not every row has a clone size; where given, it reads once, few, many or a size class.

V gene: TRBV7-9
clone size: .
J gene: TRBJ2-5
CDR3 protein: ASRTQQGVLETQY

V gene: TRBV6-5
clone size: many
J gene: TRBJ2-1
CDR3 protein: ASSYDSGRALEEQF

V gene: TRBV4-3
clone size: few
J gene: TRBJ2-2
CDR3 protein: ASSQDNGPGELF

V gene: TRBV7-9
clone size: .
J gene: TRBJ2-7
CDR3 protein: ASSPEVRGVYEQY

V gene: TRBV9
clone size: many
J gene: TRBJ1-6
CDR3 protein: ASSVDPQQGWDSPLH

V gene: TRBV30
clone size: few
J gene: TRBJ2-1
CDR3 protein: AWRYRSYNEQF

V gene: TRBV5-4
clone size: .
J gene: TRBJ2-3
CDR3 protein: ASSSEAADTQY

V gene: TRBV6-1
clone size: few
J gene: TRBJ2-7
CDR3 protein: ASSEVWSYEQY

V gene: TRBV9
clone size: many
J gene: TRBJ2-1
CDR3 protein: ASSVKDQGLAYNEQF

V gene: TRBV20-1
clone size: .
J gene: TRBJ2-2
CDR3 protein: SARGTPFGGNTGELF

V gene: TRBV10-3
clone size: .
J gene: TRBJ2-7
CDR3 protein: AISESDINSYEQY

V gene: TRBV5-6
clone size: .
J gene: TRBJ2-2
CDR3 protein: ASSLSPGDTGELF

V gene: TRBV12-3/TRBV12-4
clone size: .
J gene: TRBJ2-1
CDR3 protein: ASSLRQGAFEGYNEQF

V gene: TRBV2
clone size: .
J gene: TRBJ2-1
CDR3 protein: ASRPPLDNEQF

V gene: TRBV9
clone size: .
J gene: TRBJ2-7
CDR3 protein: ASSVLGRSRDEQY

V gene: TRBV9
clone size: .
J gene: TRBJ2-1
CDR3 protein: ASSVAGVSDEQF

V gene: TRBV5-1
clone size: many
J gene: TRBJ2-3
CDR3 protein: ASSLKGLAADTQY

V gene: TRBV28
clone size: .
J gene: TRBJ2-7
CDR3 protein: ASSLFVGRTYEQY

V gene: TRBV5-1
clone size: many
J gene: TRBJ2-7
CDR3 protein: ASSGLAAYEQY

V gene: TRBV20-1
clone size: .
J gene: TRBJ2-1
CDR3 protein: SAVISGMVYNEQF

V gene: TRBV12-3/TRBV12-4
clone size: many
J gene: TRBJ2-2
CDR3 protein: ASTLGLAGTGELF

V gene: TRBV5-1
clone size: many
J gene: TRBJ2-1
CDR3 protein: ASSLEGGGPYNEQF

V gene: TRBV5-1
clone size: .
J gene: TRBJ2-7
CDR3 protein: ASSSLTDFSYEQY

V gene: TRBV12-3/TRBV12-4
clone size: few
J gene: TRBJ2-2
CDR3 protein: ASSLWLAGNTGELF

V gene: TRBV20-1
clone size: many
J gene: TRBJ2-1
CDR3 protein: SATDRNSNEQF

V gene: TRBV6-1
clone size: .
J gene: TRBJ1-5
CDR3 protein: ASSEDSNSNQPQH

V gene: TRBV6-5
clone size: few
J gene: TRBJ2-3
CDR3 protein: ASSSGISTDTQY

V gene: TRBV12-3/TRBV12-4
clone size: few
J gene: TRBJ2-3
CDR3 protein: ASRGASRRTDTQY

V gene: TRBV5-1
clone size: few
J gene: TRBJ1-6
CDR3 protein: ASSRGEVLH

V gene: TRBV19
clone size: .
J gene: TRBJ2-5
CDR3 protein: ASMGKQETQY

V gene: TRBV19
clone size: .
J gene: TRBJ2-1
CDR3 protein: ASSIEGSLNEQF

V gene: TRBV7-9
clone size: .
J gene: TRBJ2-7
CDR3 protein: ASSPGDTPSGDYEQY

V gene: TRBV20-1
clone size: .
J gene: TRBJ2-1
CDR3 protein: SAYLRDNNNEQF

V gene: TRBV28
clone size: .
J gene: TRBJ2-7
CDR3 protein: ASSFPPPSGTSGLKSSYEQY

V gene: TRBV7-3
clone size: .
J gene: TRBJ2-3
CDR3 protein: ASSLGEGTQY

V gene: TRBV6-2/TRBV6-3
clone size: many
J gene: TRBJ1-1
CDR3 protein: ASSYSWDIEAF

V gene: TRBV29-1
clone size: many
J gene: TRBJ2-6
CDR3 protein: SARDRESGANVLT